Listed below are T cell receptor beta chains from one sample, sequenced in a study of cytomegalovirus exposure and HLA in healthy donors. Sequenced by immunoSEQ multiplex PCR; TCRdb stores in-frame clones only, minus some. This sample yields about 180,000 clones, of which approximately 80% are seen a single time; 4.9% belongs to the top ten. The sequencing sample was made of PBMCs. The receptors were gathered from a woman under 30 in good health and CMV-seropositive. Both conserved end residues are part of each CDR3. A D gene is named only where the DNA matches it firmly. Clone size is not always given. Where it is, it says once, few, many or a class for expanded clones.

cdr3_aa cdr3_nt j_call d_call v_call clone_size
CASRVVGGNEKLFF TGTGCCAGCAGAGTAGTGGGGGGAAATGAAAAACTGTTTTTT TRBJ1-4 NA TRBV6-6 NA
CASQLTFGHEQYF TGTGCCAGCCAATTAACGTTTGGGCACGAGCAGTACTTC TRBJ2-7 NA TRBV19 NA
CASTTSVGTGFYEQYF TGTGCCAGCACCACTTCGGTCGGGACAGGGTTCTACGAGCAGTACTTC TRBJ2-7 TRBD1 TRBV27 NA
CSVYIWTGFFGANVLTF TGCAGCGTTTATATTTGGACAGGGTTTTTTGGGGCCAACGTCCTGACTTTC TRBJ2-6 TRBD1 TRBV29-1 NA
CATSRAGALGETQYF TGTGCCACCAGCAGAGCAGGGGCCTTGGGGGAGACCCAGTACTTC TRBJ2-5 NA TRBV15 NA
CASSLGQVAYGYTF TGTGCCAGCAGCTTGGGACAGGTTGCTTATGGCTACACCTTC TRBJ1-2 NA TRBV5-4 NA
CAIRWESTDTQYF TGTGCCATCCGTTGGGAGAGCACAGATACGCAGTATTTT TRBJ2-3 NA TRBV10-3 NA
CASSTLDRGEKLFF TGTGCCAGTAGTACCTTGGACAGGGGTGAAAAACTGTTTTTT TRBJ1-4 TRBD1 TRBV19 NA
CASSLRDRNNSPLHF TGTGCCAGCAGTTTACGGGACAGAAATAATTCACCCCTCCACTTT TRBJ1-6 TRBD1 TRBV27 NA
CASSVNRGIDHGTGELFF TGCGCCAGCAGTGTGAACAGGGGCATAGATCACGGCACCGGGGAGCTGTTTTTT TRBJ2-2 TRBD1 TRBV10-1 NA
CASSDTGFSGNTIYF TGTGCCAGCAGTGATACAGGGTTCTCTGGAAACACCATATATTTT TRBJ1-3 NA TRBV6-1 NA
CASSFANSPLHF TGTGCCAGCAGCTTCGCGAATTCACCCCTCCACTTT TRBJ1-6 NA TRBV7-6 NA
CASSEAEGVVMNTEAFF TGTGCCAGCAGTGAAGCCGAGGGGGTGGTAATGAACACTGAAGCTTTCTTT TRBJ1-1 NA TRBV6-1 NA
CASSHFGERHTQYF TGCGCCAGCAGCCATTTCGGGGAACGCCATACGCAGTATTTT TRBJ2-3 NA TRBV4-1 NA
CASSRTGDWGAPLHF TGTGCCAGCAGCCGAACAGGGGATTGGGGGGCACCCCTCCACTTT TRBJ1-6 TRBD1 TRBV7-3 once
CSVEMFMTAQAFF TGCAGCGTTGAAATGTTTATGACAGCGCAAGCTTTCTTT TRBJ1-1 NA TRBV29-1 NA
CRADFSYEQYF TGCAGAGCGGACTTCTCCTACGAGCAGTACTTC TRBJ2-7 NA TRBV20-1 medium-sized
CASSKLPDREEKLFF TGTGCCAGCAGCAAACTTCCGGACAGGGAGGAAAAACTGTTTTTT TRBJ1-4 TRBD1 TRBV7-9 once
CASSFDRGYNGYTF TGTGCCAGCAGCTTCGACAGGGGGTATAATGGCTACACCTTC TRBJ1-2 TRBD1 TRBV7-9 NA
CASSFETGGEDTEAFF TGTGCCAGCAGCTTCGAGACAGGGGGTGAGGACACTGAAGCTTTCTTT TRBJ1-1 TRBD1 TRBV7-9 NA
CASSEDRGRGTEAFF TGTGCCAGCAGTGAAGACAGGGGCCGTGGAACTGAAGCTTTCTTT TRBJ1-1 TRBD1 TRBV2 few
CASGRQVNTEAFF TGTGCCAGCGGGAGACAGGTGAACACTGAAGCTTTCTTT TRBJ1-1 NA TRBV7-2 NA
CASSRLKGDPYEQYF TGTGCCAGCAGCCGTCTCAAGGGGGACCCCTACGAGCAGTACTTC TRBJ2-7 NA TRBV21-1 NA
CARSFVRSQFF TGTGCCAGAAGCTTCGTCAGAAGTCAGTTCTTC TRBJ2-1 NA TRBV5-3 once
CASNKDRYGYTF TGTGCCAGTAACAAGGACAGATATGGCTACACCTTC TRBJ1-2 NA TRBV19 NA
CASSQSFGGVGTDTQYF TGCGCCAGCAGCCAAAGTTTCGGAGGGGTCGGAACAGATACGCAGTATTTT TRBJ2-3 NA TRBV4-1 NA
CASSLGQAGYTF TGCGCCAGCAGCTTGGGGCAGGCCGGCTACACCTTC TRBJ1-2 NA TRBV5-1 NA
CASSTQTGYNEQFF TGTGCCAGTAGTACCCAGACAGGATACAATGAGCAGTTCTTC TRBJ2-1 NA TRBV19 NA
CASSQGGQPSTDTQYF TGTGCCAGCAGCCAAGGGGGACAGCCTAGCACAGATACGCAGTATTTT TRBJ2-3 TRBD1 TRBV14 few
CASLGGSKETQYF TGTGCCTCCTTGGGGGGGAGCAAGGAGACCCAGTACTTC TRBJ2-5 TRBD2 TRBV6-1 NA
CASSQSGSSGANVLTF TGTGCCAGCAGCCAATCAGGGTCCTCTGGGGCCAACGTCCTGACTTTC TRBJ2-6 NA TRBV14 NA
CASNKGDLGYGYTF TGTGCCAGCAACAAGGGGGACCTAGGCTATGGCTACACCTTC TRBJ1-2 NA TRBV6-1 NA
CASSERSGVDEQFF TGTGCCAGCAGTGAAAGGAGCGGGGTCGATGAGCAGTTCTTC TRBJ2-1 TRBD2 TRBV6-4 NA
CASSDGTASSNYGYTF TGTGCCAGCAGCGACGGGACAGCGAGCTCTAACTATGGCTACACCTTC TRBJ1-2 TRBD1 TRBV9 NA
CASSFEEETQYF TGTGCCAGCAGCTTTGAGGAAGAGACCCAGTACTTC TRBJ2-5 NA TRBV5-8 NA
CAWSSTSGGYEQFF TGTGCCTGGAGCTCGACTAGCGGGGGGTATGAGCAGTTCTTC TRBJ2-1 TRBD2 TRBV30 NA
CASSQPGGSGNTIYF TGCGCCAGCAGCCAACCGGGGGGTTCTGGAAACACCATATATTTT TRBJ1-3 NA TRBV4-1 once
CASSSQGGIVDGYTF TGCGCCAGCAGCTCCCAGGGAGGGATAGTGGATGGCTACACCTTC TRBJ1-2 NA TRBV5-1 NA
CASMSRADSPPLHF TGTGCCAGTATGTCCAGGGCGGATTCACCACCCCTCCACTTT TRBJ1-6 NA TRBV19 NA
CASSRTDNMNTEAFF TGTGCCAGCAGCCGGACGGACAACATGAACACTGAAGCTTTCTTT TRBJ1-1 NA TRBV11-2 NA
CASSPRDRASEAFF TGTGCCAGCAGCCCCCGGGACAGGGCGTCTGAAGCTTTCTTT TRBJ1-1 TRBD1 TRBV9 NA